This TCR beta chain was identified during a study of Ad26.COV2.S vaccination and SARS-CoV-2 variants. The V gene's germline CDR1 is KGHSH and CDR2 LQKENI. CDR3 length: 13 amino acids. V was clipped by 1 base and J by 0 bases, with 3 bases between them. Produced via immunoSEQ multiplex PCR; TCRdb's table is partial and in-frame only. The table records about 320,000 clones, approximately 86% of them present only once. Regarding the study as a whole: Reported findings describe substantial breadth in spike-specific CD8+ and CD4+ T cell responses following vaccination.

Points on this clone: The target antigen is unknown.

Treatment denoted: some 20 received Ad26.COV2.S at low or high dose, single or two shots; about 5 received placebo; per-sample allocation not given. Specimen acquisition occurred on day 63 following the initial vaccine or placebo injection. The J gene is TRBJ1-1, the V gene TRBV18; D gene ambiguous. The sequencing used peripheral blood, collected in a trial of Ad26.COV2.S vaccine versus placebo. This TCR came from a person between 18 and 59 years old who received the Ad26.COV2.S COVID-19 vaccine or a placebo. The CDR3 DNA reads TGTGCCAGCTCACCACTGATGAACACTGAAGCTTTCTTT. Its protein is CASSPLMNTEAFF.